This TCR beta chain originates from a study of T-cell memory formation after mild COVID-19. About the study: In these data, TCR clusters were largely donor specific.

TCRdb processed the 5' RACE reads anew with MiXCR; each CDR3 protein has one entry. The table shows some 120,000 distinct CDR3 sequences, with over 15% occurring only once. CDR1 is DFQATT, CDR2 SNEGSKA, per germline (reference sequence). The CDR3 is made up of 15 amino acids. Between the trimmed V and J ends, which lost 2 bases and 7 bases, there was a span of 21 bases. The sample taken for sequencing was PBMCs or a T cell subset sorted from them (not recorded which). The sequence was collected from a man between 18 and 29 years old who had mild COVID-19 (a few samples of this study predate the infection). Cell type and time point are not known. The chain employs TRBV20-1 and TRBJ2-7; the D gene is possibly TRBD2 (7 bases). CDR3 loop: CSARRGGSSSEEQYF. The CDR3 nucleotides are TGCAGTGCTAGAAGGGGGGGGTCTAGCTCGGAAGAGCAGTACTTC.